The source of this T cell receptor beta chain is a study of blood T cell repertoires in COVID-19. This CDR3 region has 15 residues. Germline V lookup: CDR1 LGHDT, CDR2 YNNKEL (reference sequence). Trimming cost V 4 bases and J 0 bases, with 10 bases left between them. TCRdb's copy holds only in-frame clones and misses some; the assay was immunoSEQ multiplex PCR. Of more than 200,000 clones listed, about nine tenths are singletons. The V gene is TRBV3-1 (or the pseudogene TRBV3-2), the J gene TRBJ1-3; possibly TRBD1 for D (6 bases). This clonotype was sampled from a man aged 80 or over with acute or convalescent COVID-19. Material for sequencing was peripheral blood. The CDR3 here is CASSLLTGSGNTIYF. CDR3 DNA: TGTGCCAGCAGCCTCCTGACAGGCTCTGGAAACACCATATATTTT.